This T cell receptor (beta chain) was captured by sequencing in a study of control samples from healthy donors and cancer patients. Germline trimming cut 4 bases from V and 5 bases from J; bases unmatched to any gene: 7. The CDR3 has 14 residues. Germline lookup yields CDR1 ENHRY and CDR2 SYGVKD. Profiled with immunoSEQ multiplex PCR; TCRdb holds only in-frame clones, not every one. The profile shows 110,000 to 150,000 clones, around 90% of them singletons. This TCR derives from a young man in good health. Material: blood. The chain couples TRBV10-3 to TRBJ2-5; 7 bases fit TRBD1. The CDR3 nucleotides are TGTGCCATCAGTGGATTACAGGGGTCGGAGACCCAGTACTTC. As protein: CAISGLQGSETQYF.